This paragraph covers one T cell receptor (beta chain) sequence. Its cognate antigen is unknown. The entry originates in a study of T cells after yellow fever vaccination. The study, taken as a whole, reports: CD4 and CD8 compartments shared a small share of clonotypes, likely from convergent recombination. Re-detected after boosting: most primary clones, approximately 97% of CD4 and roughly 90% of CD8.

In germline, CDR1 is SGHVS, CDR2 FNYEAQ. Trimming removed 4 bases at V and 6 bases at J, with 13 bases between. CDR3 length equals 13 residues. TCRdb re-analysed the 5' RACE reads in MiXCR, keeping a single row per CDR3 protein. Of some 420,000 distinct CDR3 sequences in the sample, approximately 18% are singletons; the top ten hold roughly a sixth. This TCR was recovered from a man in his late teens or twenties who received the YFV17D yellow fever vaccine. The input for sequencing was PBMCs, taken before the yellow fever booster vaccination. The chain employs TRBV7-6 and TRBJ2-7; no reliable D call. CDR3 DNA: TGTGCCAGCAGCTCGGATGCCCACGGCGAGCAGTACTTC. Its protein product is CASSSDAHGEQYF.